This T cell receptor (beta chain) was sequenced in a study of OX40 agonist ivuxolimab in advanced cancers. Data came from immunoSEQ multiplex PCR; TCRdb stores just in-frame clones and leaves some out. The sample lists some 25,000 clones, 85% occurring once. Details on this clone: The antigen is not known.

Overall study results and limits: Expanded clones belonging to CD8+ T cells outnumbered, on average, those of CD4+.

The ends were cut back, 7 bases at V and 6 bases at J, with 13 bases in the middle. The CDR3 runs to 13 residues. Germline values: CDR1 LNHDA, CDR2 SQIVND (reference sequence). The V and J genes are TRBV19 and TRBJ1-5; D gene unclear. Sequencing used CD4+ or CD8+ T cells sorted from blood, obtained in a trial of the OX40 agonist ivuxolimab. The source of this sequence is an adult with an advanced solid tumor such as melanoma, head and neck, liver or kidney cancer. CDR3 nucleotide sequence: TGTGCCAGTAAAGGCGGGCCGAGTCAGCCCCAGCATTTT. It is translated as CASKGGPSQPQHF.